Below, 6 T cell receptor beta chains from the same sample are listed, as sequenced in a study of siplizumab effects on memory and regulatory T cells. Using immunoSEQ multiplex PCR, the repertoire was profiled, and TCRdb retains in-frame clones only, with some absent. The repertoire consists of more than 75,000 clones, with approximately 96% occurring once and the leading ten covering 0.031%. The sequencing sample was made of naive CD4+ T cells sorted from blood. The receptors here all came from a human donor in good health.

The chain recombines TRBV7-4 with TRBJ2-3; 7 bases are a match to TRBD1. V gave up 6 bases and J gave up 11 bases; unmatched junction bases: 26. CDR1 SGHVT and CDR2 SQSDAQ come from the germline V gene. The CDR3 contains 18 residues. The CDR3 DNA sequence: TGTGCCAGCAGGTATTCTCCGGACAGGCCCCTGATTAGGGAAGAGCAGTATTTT. Encoded protein: CASRYSPDRPLIREEQYF. The variable domain in full, with the rest retrieved from reference TRBV7-4 and TRBJ2-3, is GAGVSQSPRYKVAKRGRDVALRCDSISGHVTLYWYRQTLGQGSEVLTYSQSDAQRDKSGRPSGRFSAERPERSVSTLKIQRTEQGDSAVYLCASRYSPDRPLIREEQYFGPGTRLTVL.

The V gene is TRBV30, the J gene TRBJ2-1; D gene ambiguous. The CDR3 loop spans 13 amino acids. Germline V CDR1 and CDR2: GTSNPN, SVGIG (reference sequence). Trimming took 2 bases from V and 3 from J, leaving 8 bases between them. The CDR3: CAWSPNHYNEQFF. CDR3 in DNA: TGTGCCTGGAGTCCAAACCACTACAATGAGCAGTTCTTC.

In nucleotides, the CDR3 is TGTGCCAGCAGCCACGACAGGGAAAGTGGAAACACCATATATTTT. Its protein is CASSHDRESGNTIYF. V is TRBV7-9 and J is TRBJ1-3; 7 bases match TRBD1. The CDR3 loop spans 15 amino acids. Germline assignment: CDR1 SEHNR and CDR2 FQNEAQ (reference sequence). V lost 5 bases, J lost 3 bases, and 7 bases stayed unmatched.

This clone was counted once. The chain links TRBV28 to TRBJ1-1; D possibly corresponds to TRBD1 (6 bases). CDR1 and CDR2 from the germline V gene are MDHEN and SYDVKM. Trimming took 3 bases from V and 6 from J, leaving 17 bases between them. The CDR3 contains 15 residues. The CDR3 here is CASSFLGAERAEAFF. CDR3 sequence (DNA): TGTGCCAGCAGTTTTCTGGGGGCGGAGAGAGCTGAAGCTTTCTTT.

The chain uses TRBV12-5 and TRBJ1-5, with a weak D call TRBD1 (5 bases). This CDR3 is built from 16 residues. Germline CDR1 and CDR2: LGHNT and FRNRAP. V shed 4 bases and J shed 5 bases, with 18 bases lying between them. CDR3 sequence: CASGSPPGANYQPQHF. The CDR3 nucleotides read TGTGCTAGTGGTTCGCCCCCCGGGGCCAATTATCAGCCCCAGCATTTT.

Only a few counts were recorded for this clone. V gene TRBV10-3 combines with J gene TRBJ1-1, with 8 bases fitting TRBD1. Trimming took 3 bases from V and 1 from J; bases not matched to a gene: 1. Germline V gene lookup returns CDR1 ENHRY and CDR2 SYGVKD. The CDR3 loop spans 14 amino acids. CDR3 bases: TGTGCCATCAGTGAAGGGACAGGGAACACTGAAGCTTTCTTT. Protein sequence: CAISEGTGNTEAFF.